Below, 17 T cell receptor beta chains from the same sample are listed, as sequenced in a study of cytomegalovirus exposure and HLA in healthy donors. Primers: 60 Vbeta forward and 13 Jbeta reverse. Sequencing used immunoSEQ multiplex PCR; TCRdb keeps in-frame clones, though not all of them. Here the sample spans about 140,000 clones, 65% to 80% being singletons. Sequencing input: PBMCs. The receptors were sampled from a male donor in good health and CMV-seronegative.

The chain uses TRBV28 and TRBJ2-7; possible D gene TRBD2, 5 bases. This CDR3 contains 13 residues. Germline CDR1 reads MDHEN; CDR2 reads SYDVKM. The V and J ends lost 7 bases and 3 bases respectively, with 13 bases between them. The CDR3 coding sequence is TGTGCCAGCACCCTGGACGCGGGCTACGAGCAGTACTTC. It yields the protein CASTLDAGYEQYF.

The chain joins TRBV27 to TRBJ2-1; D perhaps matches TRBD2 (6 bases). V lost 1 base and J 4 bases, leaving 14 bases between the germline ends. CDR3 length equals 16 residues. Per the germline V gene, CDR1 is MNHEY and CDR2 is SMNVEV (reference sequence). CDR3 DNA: TGTGCCAGCAGTTTATGGGCCCGGCGGGGTTACAATGAGCAGTTCTTC. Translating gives CASSLWARRGYNEQFF.

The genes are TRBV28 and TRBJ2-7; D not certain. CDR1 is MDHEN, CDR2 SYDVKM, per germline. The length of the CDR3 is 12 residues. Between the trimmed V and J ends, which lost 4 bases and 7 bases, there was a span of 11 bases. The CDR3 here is CASSSPAEEQYF. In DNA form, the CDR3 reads TGTGCCAGCAGTTCGCCGGCGGAGGAGCAGTACTTC.

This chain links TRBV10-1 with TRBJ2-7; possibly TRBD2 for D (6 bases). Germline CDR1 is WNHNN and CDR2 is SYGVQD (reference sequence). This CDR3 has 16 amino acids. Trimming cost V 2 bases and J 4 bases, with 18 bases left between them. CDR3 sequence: CASSEKAGRRDYEQYF. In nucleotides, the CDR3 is TGCGCCAGCAGTGAGAAGGCGGGACGGCGGGATTACGAGCAGTACTTC.

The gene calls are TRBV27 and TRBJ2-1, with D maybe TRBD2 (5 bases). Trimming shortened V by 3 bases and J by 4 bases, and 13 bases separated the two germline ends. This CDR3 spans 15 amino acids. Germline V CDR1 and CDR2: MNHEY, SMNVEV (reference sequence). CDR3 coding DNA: TGTGCCAGCAGTTTGAGGGATAGTTCTTACAATGAGCAGTTCTTC. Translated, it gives CASSLRDSSYNEQFF.

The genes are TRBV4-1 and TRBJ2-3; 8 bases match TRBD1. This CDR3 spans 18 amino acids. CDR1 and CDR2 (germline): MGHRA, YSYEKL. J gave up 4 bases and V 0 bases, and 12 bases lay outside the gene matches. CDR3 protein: CASSQDPRTGWDADTQYF. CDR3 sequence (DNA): TGCGCCAGCAGCCAAGACCCCCGGACAGGGTGGGATGCAGATACGCAGTATTTT.

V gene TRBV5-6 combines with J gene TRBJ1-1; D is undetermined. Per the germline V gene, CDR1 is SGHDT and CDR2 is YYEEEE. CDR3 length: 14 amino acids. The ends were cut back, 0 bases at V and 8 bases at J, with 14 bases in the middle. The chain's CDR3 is CASSLGVQVREAFF. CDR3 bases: TGTGCCAGCAGCTTGGGGGTCCAGGTGAGAGAAGCTTTCTTT.

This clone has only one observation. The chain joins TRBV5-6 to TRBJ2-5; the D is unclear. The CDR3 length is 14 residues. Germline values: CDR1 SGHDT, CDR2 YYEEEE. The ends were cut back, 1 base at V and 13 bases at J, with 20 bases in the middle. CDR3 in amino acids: CASSLRSPSRVRYF. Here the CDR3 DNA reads TGTGCCAGCAGCTTGAGGTCCCCATCCCGGGTCAGGTACTTC.

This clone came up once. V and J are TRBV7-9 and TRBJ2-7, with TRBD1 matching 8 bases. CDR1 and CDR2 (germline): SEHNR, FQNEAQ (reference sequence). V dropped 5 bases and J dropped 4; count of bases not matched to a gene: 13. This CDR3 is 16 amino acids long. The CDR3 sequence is CASSLDRGRRIYEQYF. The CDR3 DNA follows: TGTGCCAGCAGCCTAGACAGGGGCAGGAGGATTTACGAGCAGTACTTC.

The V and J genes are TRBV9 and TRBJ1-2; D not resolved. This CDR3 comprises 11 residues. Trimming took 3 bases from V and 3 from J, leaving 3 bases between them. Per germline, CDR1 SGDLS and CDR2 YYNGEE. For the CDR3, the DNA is TGTGCCAGCAGCGCTCACTATGGCTACACCTTC. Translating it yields CASSAHYGYTF.

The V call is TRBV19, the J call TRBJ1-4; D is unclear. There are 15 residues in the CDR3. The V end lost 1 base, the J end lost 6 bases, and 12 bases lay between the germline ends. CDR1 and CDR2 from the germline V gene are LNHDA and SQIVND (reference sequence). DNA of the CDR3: TGTGCCAGTAGTATAGGATCGGGGTTCTATGAAAAACTGTTTTTT. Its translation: CASSIGSGFYEKLFF.

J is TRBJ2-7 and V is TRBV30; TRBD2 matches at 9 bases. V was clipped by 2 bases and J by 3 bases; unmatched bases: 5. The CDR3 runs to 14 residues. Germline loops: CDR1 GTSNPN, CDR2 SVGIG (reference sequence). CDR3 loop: CAWSSLAGFYEQYF. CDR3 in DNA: TGTGCCTGGAGTAGCCTAGCGGGGTTCTACGAGCAGTACTTC. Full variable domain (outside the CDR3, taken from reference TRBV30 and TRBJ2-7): SQTIHQWPATLVQPVGSPLSLECTVEGTSNPNLYWYRQAAGRGLQLLFYSVGIGQISSEVPQNLSASRPQDRQFILSSKKLLLSDSGFYLCAWSSLAGFYEQYFGPGTRLTVT.

CDR3 in amino acids: CSVGQVLQETQYF. The CDR3 DNA reads as TGCAGCGTGGGGCAGGTGCTCCAAGAGACCCAGTACTTC. The rearrangement joins TRBV29-1 to TRBJ2-5; possible D gene TRBD1, 5 bases. This CDR3 has 13 amino acids. The germline V gene has CDR1 SQVTM and CDR2 ANQGSEA. The ends were cut back, 6 bases at V and 1 base at J, with 12 bases in the middle.

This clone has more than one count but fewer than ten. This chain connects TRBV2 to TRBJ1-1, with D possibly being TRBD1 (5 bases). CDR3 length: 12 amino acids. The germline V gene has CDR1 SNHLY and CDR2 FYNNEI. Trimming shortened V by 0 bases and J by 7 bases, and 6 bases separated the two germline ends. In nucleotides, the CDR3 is TGTGCCAGCAGTGAAGCAGGGGATGAAGCTTTCTTT. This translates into CASSEAGDEAFF.

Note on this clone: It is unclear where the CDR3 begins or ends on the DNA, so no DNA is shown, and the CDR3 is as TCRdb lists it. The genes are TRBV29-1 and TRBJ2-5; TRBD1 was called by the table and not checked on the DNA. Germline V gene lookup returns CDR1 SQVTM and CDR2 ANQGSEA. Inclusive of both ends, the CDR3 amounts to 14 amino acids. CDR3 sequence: CSVVGQGFLETQYF.

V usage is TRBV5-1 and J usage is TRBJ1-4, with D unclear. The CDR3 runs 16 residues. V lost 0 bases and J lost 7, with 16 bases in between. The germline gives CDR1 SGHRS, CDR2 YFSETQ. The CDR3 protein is CASSLGALRGSEKLFF. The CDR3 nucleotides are TGCGCCAGCAGCTTGGGGGCCCTCCGGGGAAGTGAAAAACTGTTTTTT.

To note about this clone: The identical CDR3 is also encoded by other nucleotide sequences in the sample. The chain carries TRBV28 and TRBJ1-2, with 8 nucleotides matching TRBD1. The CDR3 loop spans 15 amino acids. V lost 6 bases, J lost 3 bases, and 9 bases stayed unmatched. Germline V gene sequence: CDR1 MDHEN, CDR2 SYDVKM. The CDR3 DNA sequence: TGTGCCAGCAGAAAAAGGACAGGGACTTACTATGGCTACACCTTC. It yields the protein CASRKRTGTYYGYTF.